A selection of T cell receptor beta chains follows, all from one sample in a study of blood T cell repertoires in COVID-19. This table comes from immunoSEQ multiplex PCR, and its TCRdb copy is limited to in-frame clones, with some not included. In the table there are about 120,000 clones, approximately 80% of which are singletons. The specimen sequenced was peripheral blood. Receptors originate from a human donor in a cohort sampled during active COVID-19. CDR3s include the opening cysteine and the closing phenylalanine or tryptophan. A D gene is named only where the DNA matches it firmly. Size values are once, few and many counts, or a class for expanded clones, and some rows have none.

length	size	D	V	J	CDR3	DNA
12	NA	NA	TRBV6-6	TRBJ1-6	CASRRTVPPLHF	TGTGCCAGCAGACGCACTGTCCCACCCCTCCACTTT
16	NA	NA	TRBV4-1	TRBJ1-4	CASSPFLVSTNEKLFF	TGCGCCAGCAGCCCTTTTTTAGTATCAACTAATGAAAAACTGTTTTTT
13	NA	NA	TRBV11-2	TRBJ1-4	CASAPSRGEKLFF	TGTGCCAGCGCCCCTTCCAGGGGTGAAAAACTGTTTTTT
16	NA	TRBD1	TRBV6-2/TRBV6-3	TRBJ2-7	CASSFSTGAPSNEQYF	TGTGCCAGCAGCTTTTCTACAGGGGCACCCTCTAACGAGCAGTACTTC
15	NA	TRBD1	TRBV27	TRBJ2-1	CASSSRTGGRNEQFF	TGTGCCAGCAGTTCCCGGACAGGGGGCCGCAATGAGCAGTTCTTC
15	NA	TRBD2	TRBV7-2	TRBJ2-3	CASSSKRGETDTQYF	TGTGCCAGCAGCTCCAAGCGGGGGGAAACAGATACGCAGTATTTT
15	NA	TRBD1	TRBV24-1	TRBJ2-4	CATRRGDRVGNIQYF	TGTGCCACCCGAAGGGGGGACAGGGTTGGAAACATTCAGTACTTC
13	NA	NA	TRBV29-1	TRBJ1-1	CSVHTLRGTEAFF	TGCAGCGTCCACACCCTCCGGGGTACTGAAGCTTTCTTT
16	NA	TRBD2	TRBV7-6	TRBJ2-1	CASSSPTSGGFDEQFF	TGTGCCAGCAGCTCTCCGACTAGCGGGGGGTTTGATGAGCAGTTCTTC
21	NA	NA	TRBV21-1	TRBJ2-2	CASSKGKRGGPSWSDTGELFF	TGTGCCAGCAGTAAAGGGAAGCGGGGGGGCCCATCTTGGTCGGACACCGGGGAGCTGTTTTTT
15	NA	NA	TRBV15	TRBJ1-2	CATSKSILTGNGYTF	TGTGCCACCAGCAAATCTATCCTGACGGGAAATGGCTACACCTTC
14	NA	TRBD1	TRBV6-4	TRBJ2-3	CASSVDRATDTQYF	TGTGCCAGCAGTGTTGACAGGGCCACAGATACGCAGTATTTT
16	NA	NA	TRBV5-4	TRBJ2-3	CASSRPGGANTDTQYF	TGTGCCAGCAGCCGCCCGGGTGGGGCCAACACAGATACGCAGTATTTT
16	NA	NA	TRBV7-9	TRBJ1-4	CASSLGTGLGNEKLFF	TGTGCCAGCAGCTTAGGAACAGGGCTGGGGAATGAAAAACTGTTTTTT
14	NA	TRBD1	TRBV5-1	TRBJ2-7	CASSTGQGPYEQYF	TGCGCCAGCAGCACGGGACAGGGCCCCTACGAGCAGTACTTC
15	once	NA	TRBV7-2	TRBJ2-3	CASSLFPRGTDTQYF	TGTGCCAGCAGCTTATTCCCCAGGGGCACAGATACGCAGTATTTT
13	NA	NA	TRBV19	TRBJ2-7	CASSIAYSYEQYF	TGTGCCAGTAGTATAGCTTACAGCTACGAGCAGTACTTC
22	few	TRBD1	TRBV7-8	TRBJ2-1	CASSLRDRGRLGFDGSYNEQFF	TGTGCCAGCAGCTTAAGGGACAGGGGGCGTCTCGGCTTCGATGGCTCCTACAATGAGCAGTTCTTC
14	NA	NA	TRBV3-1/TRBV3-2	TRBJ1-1	CASSRRGGSTEAFF	TGTGCCAGCAGCCGCCGTGGGGGGAGCACTGAAGCTTTCTTT
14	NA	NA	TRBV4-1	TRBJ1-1	CASSPSDWNTEAFF	TGCGCCAGCAGCCCCTCGGACTGGAACACTGAAGCTTTCTTT
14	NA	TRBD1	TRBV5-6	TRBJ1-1	CASSSPTGWTEAFF	TGTGCCAGCAGCTCCCCGACAGGGTGGACTGAAGCTTTCTTT
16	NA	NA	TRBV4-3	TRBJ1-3	CASSQDRGYSGNTIYF	TGCGCCAGCAGCCAAGATAGGGGGTACTCTGGAAACACCATATATTTT
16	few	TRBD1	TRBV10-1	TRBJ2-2	CASRDRGRRNTGELFF	TGCGCCAGCAGGGACAGGGGGCGCAGGAACACCGGGGAGCTGTTTTTT
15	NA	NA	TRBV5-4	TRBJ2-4	CASSLGGLGVNIQYF	TGTGCCAGCAGCTTGGGTGGATTAGGGGTCAACATTCAGTACTTC
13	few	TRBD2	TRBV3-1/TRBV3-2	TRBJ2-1	CASSKGLAYEQFF	TGTGCCAGCAGCAAGGGACTAGCGTACGAGCAGTTCTTC
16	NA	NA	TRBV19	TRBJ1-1	CASSIFGGQANTEAFF	TGTGCCAGTAGTATTTTCGGGGGGCAGGCTAACACTGAAGCTTTCTTT
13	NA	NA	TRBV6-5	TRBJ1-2	CASRQPSFYGYTF	TGTGCCAGCCGACAGCCGAGTTTCTATGGCTACACCTTC
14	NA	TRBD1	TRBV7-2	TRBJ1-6	CASSPDRVASPLHF	TGTGCCAGCAGCCCGGACAGGGTGGCTTCACCCCTCCACTTT
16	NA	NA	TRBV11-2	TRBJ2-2	CASSLVFSGGTGELFF	TGTGCCAGCAGCTTAGTTTTTAGCGGCGGCACCGGGGAGCTGTTTTTT
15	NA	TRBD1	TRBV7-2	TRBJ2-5	CASSTGTVPQEAQYF	TGTGCCAGCAGCACTGGGACAGTCCCGCAAGAGGCCCAGTACTTC
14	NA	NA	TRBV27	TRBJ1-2	CASSPLARNYGYTF	TGTGCCAGCAGCCCTCTAGCGAGAAACTATGGCTACACCTTC
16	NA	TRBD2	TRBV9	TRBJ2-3	CASSATSGGATDTQYF	TGTGCCAGCAGCGCGACTAGCGGGGGGGCCACAGATACGCAGTATTTT
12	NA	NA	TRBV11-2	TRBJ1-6	CASSIGDSPLHF	TGTGCCAGCTCCATCGGGGATTCACCCCTCCACTTT
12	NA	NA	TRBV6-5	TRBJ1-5	CASNRVRQPQHF	TGTGCCAGCAACAGGGTCAGGCAGCCCCAGCATTTT
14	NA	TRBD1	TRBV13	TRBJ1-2	CASSWSGTGVGYTF	TGTGCCAGCAGCTGGTCCGGGACAGGGGTTGGCTACACCTTC
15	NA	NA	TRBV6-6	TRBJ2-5	CASSYGGGPQETQYF	TGTGCCAGCAGTTACGGGGGGGGGCCTCAAGAGACCCAGTACTTC
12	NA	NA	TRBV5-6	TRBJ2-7	CASSNRVYEQYF	TGTGCCAGCAGCAACAGGGTCTACGAGCAGTACTTC
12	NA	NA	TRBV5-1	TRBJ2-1	CASSTVYSEQFF	TGCGCCAGCAGCACCGTATACAGTGAGCAGTTCTTC
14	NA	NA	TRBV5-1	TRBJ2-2	CASSSEQVTGELFF	TGCGCCAGCAGCTCAGAACAGGTTACCGGGGAGCTGTTTTTT
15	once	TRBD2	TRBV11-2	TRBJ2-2	CASNKGGVNTGELFF	TGTGCCAGCAATAAGGGAGGGGTGAACACCGGGGAGCTGTTTTTT
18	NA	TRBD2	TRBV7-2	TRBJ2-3	CASSAGRTSGGATDTQYF	TGTGCCAGCAGCGCCGGAAGGACTAGCGGGGGCGCCACAGATACGCAGTATTTT
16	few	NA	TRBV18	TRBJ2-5	CASSPQSGLVQETQYF	TGTGCCAGCTCCCCTCAGTCAGGGCTAGTCCAAGAGACCCAGTACTTC
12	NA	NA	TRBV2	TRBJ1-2	CASRESNYGYTF	TGTGCCAGCAGGGAGAGTAACTATGGCTACACCTTC
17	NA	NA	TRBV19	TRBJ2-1	CASSGSIAGLSYNEQFF	TGTGCCAGTAGTGGCTCGATCGCGGGCCTCTCCTACAATGAGCAGTTCTTC
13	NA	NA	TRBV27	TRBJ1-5	CASRSYSNQPQHF	TGTGCCAGCCGGAGTTATAGCAATCAGCCCCAGCATTTT
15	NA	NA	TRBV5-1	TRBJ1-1	CASSLVPGLNTEAFF	TGCGCCAGCAGCTTGGTTCCAGGGCTGAACACTGAAGCTTTCTTT
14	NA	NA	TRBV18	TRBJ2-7	CASSPGDSSYEQYF	TGTGCCAGCTCACCAGGAGACAGTTCCTACGAGCAGTACTTC
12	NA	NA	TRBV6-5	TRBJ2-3	CASLTWGGTQYF	TGTGCCAGCCTTACGTGGGGAGGTACGCAGTATTTT
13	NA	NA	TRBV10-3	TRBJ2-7	CAIAPGQAYEQYF	TGTGCCATCGCCCCAGGACAAGCCTACGAGCAGTACTTC